Listed below are T cell receptor beta chains from one sample, sequenced in a study of Ad26.COV2.S vaccination and SARS-CoV-2 variants. Clones were read by immunoSEQ multiplex PCR, and TCRdb kept only the in-frame ones, dropping some. The sample carries about 430,000 clones, 75% to 95% recorded once. The specimen comprised peripheral blood, sampled in a trial of Ad26.COV2.S vaccine versus placebo. These receptors came from a person between 18 and 60 years old who received the Ad26.COV2.S COVID-19 vaccine or a placebo. Each CDR3 is given with its conserved first and last residue. D genes are given only for firm matches. Where a row states a size, it is once, few, many or the class of an expanded clone; other rows omit it.

J gene: TRBJ1-4; V gene: TRBV5-1; clone size: .; D gene: .; CDR3 DNA: TGCGCCAGCAGCATCGGTGGACTGGGGTTCGAAAAACTGTTTTTT; CDR3 protein: CASSIGGLGFEKLFF
J gene: TRBJ2-6; V gene: TRBV7-2; clone size: few; D gene: .; CDR3 DNA: TGTGCCAGCAGCGCCAACTCTGGGGCCAACGTCCTGACTTTC; CDR3 protein: CASSANSGANVLTF
J gene: TRBJ1-5; V gene: TRBV2; clone size: .; D gene: .; CDR3 DNA: TGTGCCAGCAGTTTGCAGGGAACGAATCAGCCCCAGCATTTT; CDR3 protein: CASSLQGTNQPQHF
J gene: TRBJ1-2; V gene: TRBV4-2; clone size: .; D gene: .; CDR3 DNA: TGTGCCAGCAGCCAGGACACAGCCAGGGGCTACACCTTC; CDR3 protein: CASSQDTARGYTF
J gene: TRBJ2-3; V gene: TRBV4-2; clone size: .; D gene: TRBD2; CDR3 DNA: TGTGCCAGCAGCCAAGTCGGGAGCGGGAGGGCGGATACGCAGTATTTT; CDR3 protein: CASSQVGSGRADTQYF
J gene: TRBJ1-4; V gene: TRBV6-2/TRBV6-3; clone size: .; D gene: .; CDR3 DNA: TGTGCCAGCAGCACTCCGGCGAGGGAAAAACTGTTTTTT; CDR3 protein: CASSTPAREKLFF
J gene: TRBJ2-2; V gene: TRBV19; clone size: .; D gene: .; CDR3 DNA: TGTGCCAGTAGGGGCTATACCGGGGAGCTGTTTTTT; CDR3 protein: CASRGYTGELFF
J gene: TRBJ2-3; V gene: TRBV2; clone size: .; D gene: TRBD2; CDR3 DNA: TGTGCCAGCAGTACCCGCCCCGGGACTAGCGTTAGCACAGATACGCAGTATTTT; CDR3 protein: CASSTRPGTSVSTDTQYF
J gene: TRBJ2-3; V gene: TRBV11-2; clone size: .; D gene: .; CDR3 DNA: TGTGCCAGCAGCTTGTGGGGAGATACGCAGTATTTT; CDR3 protein: CASSLWGDTQYF
J gene: TRBJ2-7; V gene: TRBV7-3; clone size: .; D gene: .; CDR3 DNA: TGTGCCAGCAGCTTAATTTTTGGGCTCGAGCAGTACTTC; CDR3 protein: CASSLIFGLEQYF
J gene: TRBJ2-5; V gene: TRBV30; clone size: .; D gene: .; CDR3 DNA: TGTGCCTCCTCAAGGAGGGGAGAGACCCAGTACTTC; CDR3 protein: CASSRRGETQYF
J gene: TRBJ2-3; V gene: TRBV10-2; clone size: .; D gene: .; CDR3 DNA: TGCGCCAGCAGTGACCTGAATACGCAGTATTTT; CDR3 protein: CASSDLNTQYF
J gene: TRBJ1-3; V gene: TRBV12-5; clone size: few; D gene: .; CDR3 DNA: TGTGCTAGTGGTCGAGTAGGTTTAGTAGACACCATATATTTT; CDR3 protein: CASGRVGLVDTIYF
J gene: TRBJ2-1; V gene: TRBV11-3; clone size: once; D gene: TRBD2; CDR3 DNA: TGTGCCAGCAGCTTACGGGAGGACAATGAGCAGTTCTTC; CDR3 protein: CASSLREDNEQFF
J gene: TRBJ2-7; V gene: TRBV18; clone size: once; D gene: TRBD1; CDR3 DNA: TGTGCCAGCTCACCCCCAGGGGGCGACGGCGAGCAGTACTTC; CDR3 protein: CASSPPGGDGEQYF
J gene: TRBJ1-6; V gene: TRBV7-6; clone size: .; D gene: .; CDR3 DNA: TGTGCCAGCAGTCCACAATCAACGGGGGGAAATTCACCCCTCCACTTT; CDR3 protein: CASSPQSTGGNSPLHF
J gene: TRBJ2-4; V gene: TRBV29-1; clone size: .; D gene: .; CDR3 DNA: TGCAGCGGAACTAGGCCGGGACTCTGGAACATTCAGTACTTC; CDR3 protein: CSGTRPGLWNIQYF
J gene: TRBJ2-1; V gene: TRBV5-1; clone size: .; D gene: .; CDR3 DNA: TGCGCCAGCAGCTGGGGGGTCAGGACAACCTACAATGAGCAGTTCTTC; CDR3 protein: CASSWGVRTTYNEQFF
J gene: TRBJ1-1; V gene: TRBV28; clone size: .; D gene: TRBD1; CDR3 DNA: TGTGCCAGCAGTTCTTCCCTCAGGACAGGGAGTTGGACTGAAGCTTTCTTT; CDR3 protein: CASSSSLRTGSWTEAFF
J gene: TRBJ1-2; V gene: TRBV6-5; clone size: .; D gene: .; CDR3 DNA: TGTGCCAGCAGTTACTCGGGGTTGGGAAACTATGGCTACACCTTC; CDR3 protein: CASSYSGLGNYGYTF
J gene: TRBJ2-3; V gene: TRBV13; clone size: .; D gene: TRBD2; CDR3 DNA: TGTGCCAGCAGCTCCCAGCGGGAGGGCCACACAGATACGCAGTATTTT; CDR3 protein: CASSSQREGHTDTQYF
J gene: TRBJ2-3; V gene: TRBV5-4; clone size: .; D gene: TRBD2; CDR3 DNA: TGTGCCAGCAGCCGGACTAGCGGGAACACAGATACGCAGTATTTT; CDR3 protein: CASSRTSGNTDTQYF
J gene: TRBJ2-1; V gene: TRBV28; clone size: .; D gene: TRBD2; CDR3 DNA: TGTGCCAGCAGAGCAGCGGGCGGGGGTTACAATGAGCAGTTCTTC; CDR3 protein: CASRAAGGGYNEQFF
J gene: TRBJ1-1; V gene: TRBV11-1; clone size: .; D gene: .; CDR3 DNA: TGTGCCAGCAGCCTAACCACGGGGATTAAGACTGAAGCTTTCTTT; CDR3 protein: CASSLTTGIKTEAFF
J gene: TRBJ2-7; V gene: TRBV19; clone size: .; D gene: .; CDR3 DNA: TGTGCCAGTAGCCTGGACAGTGATCCCTACGAGCAGTACTTC; CDR3 protein: CASSLDSDPYEQYF
J gene: TRBJ2-2; V gene: TRBV3-1/TRBV3-2; clone size: .; D gene: TRBD2; CDR3 DNA: TGTGCCAGCAGCCGAGGACTAGCGGGAGGGACCGGGGAGCTGTTTTTT; CDR3 protein: CASSRGLAGGTGELFF
J gene: TRBJ2-2; V gene: TRBV5-4; clone size: .; D gene: .; CDR3 DNA: TGTGCCAGCAGCTTGGGGAGGGAGCGTAACACCGGGGAGCTGTTTTTT; CDR3 protein: CASSLGRERNTGELFF
J gene: TRBJ2-7; V gene: TRBV27; clone size: .; D gene: TRBD1; CDR3 DNA: TGTGCCAGCAGGAGGACAGGGTCTTACGAGCAGTACTTC; CDR3 protein: CASRRTGSYEQYF